These T cell receptor beta chains were read from a single sample in a study of blood T cell repertoires in COVID-19. Some clones are missing from TCRdb's copy, which holds only in-frame ones; the method was immunoSEQ multiplex PCR. The repertoire has about 82,000 clones, over 80% of them found once; the top ten carry 15% to 20%. Specimen: peripheral blood. These TCRs come from an elderly man with active or convalescent COVID-19. CDR3s include the opening cysteine and the closing phenylalanine or tryptophan. D genes are given only for firm matches. Size tells how often a clone was seen (once, few, many) or the class of an expanded clone, and some rows leave it out.

>TRBJ2-3|TRBV18|TRBD2|NA
TGTGCCAGCTCCTCGACTAGCGGGACGCGGCCGGATACGCAGTATTTT
CASSSTSGTRPDTQYF
>TRBJ1-1|TRBV11-2|NA|few
TGTGCCAGCAGCTTAGCGGGAGCAGGAGAAACTGAAGCTTTCTTT
CASSLAGAGETEAFF
>TRBJ1-3|TRBV4-2|NA|NA
TGTGCCAGCAGCCAAGGAGCGCCGGGAAACACCATATATTTT
CASSQGAPGNTIYF
>TRBJ1-1|TRBV11-3|TRBD1|NA
TGTGCCAGCAGCACGGGACAGTATGGAGCTTTCTTT
CASSTGQYGAFF
>TRBJ1-1|TRBV19|NA|NA
TGTGCCAGTAGTTGGTCTGACACGGGGGCTTTCTTT
CASSWSDTGAFF
>TRBJ2-3|TRBV5-1|TRBD2|NA
TGCGCCAGCAGCCTCGGGGGGTCAACTTTGGCGGATACGCAGTATTTT
CASSLGGSTLADTQYF
>TRBJ1-2|TRBV11-3|TRBD1|NA
TGTGCCAGCAGCTTAACCGGACAGGCCTATGGCTACACCTTC
CASSLTGQAYGYTF
>TRBJ1-1|TRBV18|NA|once
TGTGCCAGCTCACCGCAGGGGAATACGAACACTGAAGCTTTCTTT
CASSPQGNTNTEAFF
>TRBJ2-5|TRBV7-7|TRBD1|NA
TGTGCTAGCAGCGAGGACAGGAAAGAGACCCAGTACTTC
CASSEDRKETQYF
>TRBJ2-2|TRBV10-1|NA|NA
TGCGCCAGCAGTGACTCGGTGGCCGGGGAGCTGTTTTTT
CASSDSVAGELFF
>TRBJ1-3|TRBV29-1|NA|once
TGCAGCGTTGATGGGGCAGGGGCTGGAAACACCATATATTTT
CSVDGAGAGNTIYF
>TRBJ2-3|TRBV18|TRBD2|NA
TGTGCCAGCTCAGTTCTATTCGCGGGGGGTAAAGATACGCAGTATTTT
CASSVLFAGGKDTQYF
>TRBJ1-4|TRBV7-9|NA|NA
TGTGCCAGCAGCGCTGAGGTTTGGGCAACTAATGAAAAACTGTTTTTT
CASSAEVWATNEKLFF
>TRBJ2-5|TRBV21-1|NA|NA
TGTGCCAGCAGCAAAGATCTATCGCACAACCCTAACGGGGAGACCCAGTACTTC
CASSKDLSHNPNGETQYF
>TRBJ2-4|TRBV15|NA|NA
TGTGCCACCAGCAGAGATTATGACATTCAGTACTTC
CATSRDYDIQYF
>TRBJ2-2|TRBV12-5|NA|NA
TGTGCTAGTGGGAAAGGGGCAGGGAAACACACCGGGGAGCTGTTTTTT
CASGKGAGKHTGELFF
>TRBJ2-3|TRBV10-3|TRBD1|NA
TGTGCCATCAGTGTAGGACAGGGGGAAGGCACAGATACGCAGTATTTT
CAISVGQGEGTDTQYF
>TRBJ1-5|TRBV19|TRBD1|once
TGTGCCAGTAGTATAGAGGGGGACAGGGGGTTCAATCAGCCCCAGCATTTT
CASSIEGDRGFNQPQHF
>TRBJ1-6|TRBV6-5|TRBD1|NA
TGTGCCAGCAGTTACACAGGGGACTCCTATAATTCACCCCTCCACTTT
CASSYTGDSYNSPLHF
>TRBJ1-3|TRBV7-3|NA|once
TGTGCCAGCAGCCTGGACAGCAACTCTGGAAACACCATATATTTT
CASSLDSNSGNTIYF
>TRBJ1-5|TRBV7-8|TRBD1|few
TGTGCCAGCAGCCGAGGACAGGGAAGTACTCAGCCCCAGCATTTT
CASSRGQGSTQPQHF
>TRBJ1-6|TRBV9|NA|NA
TGTGCCAGCAGCGCCGGGGGGAGGGCAGGGAGTAGGAACTCACCCCTCCACTTT
CASSAGGRAGSRNSPLHF
>TRBJ1-5|TRBV28|TRBD1|NA
TGTGCCAGCAGACCTCCCCGACAGGGGGCGGTTCAGCCCCAGCATTTT
CASRPPRQGAVQPQHF
>TRBJ1-1|TRBV6-5|NA|NA
TGTGCCAGCGGATGGGGAGGGTTGGACACTGAAGCTTTCTTT
CASGWGGLDTEAFF
>TRBJ2-3|TRBV10-1|NA|NA
TGCGCCAGCAACGAACGGTCTAGCGGCACAGATACGCAGTATTTT
CASNERSSGTDTQYF
>TRBJ1-2|TRBV7-2|NA|once
TGTGCCAGCAGCTCTAAACCTACAGGCGCTCCTTATGGCTACACCTTC
CASSSKPTGAPYGYTF
>TRBJ2-2|TRBV29-1|NA|once
TGCAGCCCTGGGGGGTCCTACATTACCGGGGAGCTGTTTTTT
CSPGGSYITGELFF
>TRBJ1-2|TRBV19|TRBD1|few
TGTGCCAGTAGTATAGCCGCGGACAGGGCTAACTATGGCTACACCTTC
CASSIAADRANYGYTF
>TRBJ2-1|TRBV20-1|TRBD2|few
TGCAGTGCTAGTGCTAGCGGGAGAAACAATGAGCAGTTCTTC
CSASASGRNNEQFF
>TRBJ2-2|TRBV27|NA|NA
TGTGCCAGCAGTTCCAGTTTAGCTTACACCGGGGAGCTGTTTTTT
CASSSSLAYTGELFF
>TRBJ1-1|TRBV28|NA|NA
TGTGCCAGTCAAGGGGGGAACACTGAAGCTTTCTTT
CASQGGNTEAFF
>TRBJ1-5|TRBV19|NA|NA
TGTGCCAGCGCCCCTACTGGGGCATCAGGCAATCAGCCCCAGCATTTT
CASAPTGASGNQPQHF
>TRBJ2-3|TRBV11-3|NA|NA
TGTGCCAGCAGCCTGGACAGAGGCAATACGCAGTATTTT
CASSLDRGNTQYF
>TRBJ1-1|TRBV27|TRBD1|NA
TGTGCCAGCAGCTACAGGGGCGAGGGCACTGAAGCTTTCTTT
CASSYRGEGTEAFF
>TRBJ2-1|TRBV20-1|NA|NA
TGCAGTGCTAGGGGTCAGGTCGAGCAGTTCTTC
CSARGQVEQFF
>TRBJ1-3|TRBV29-1|NA|NA
TGCAGCGTTGGGTCAGGGCAGAGCTCTGGAAACACCATATATTTT
CSVGSGQSSGNTIYF
>TRBJ1-2|TRBV19|NA|NA
TGTGCCAGTAGTACGCAGGGAGGCTATGGCTACACCTTC
CASSTQGGYGYTF
>TRBJ1-3|TRBV3-1/TRBV3-2|NA|NA
TGTGCCAGCAGCCCGATCCCAGGGTCTGGAAACACCATATATTTT
CASSPIPGSGNTIYF
>TRBJ1-1|TRBV10-1|NA|NA
TGCGCCAGCAGTAAGGGACGGGGGACTGAAGCTTTCTTT
CASSKGRGTEAFF
>TRBJ1-5|TRBV2|NA|medium-sized
TGTGCCAGCAGCCCACCAGGGGTTAGCGAGCAGCCCCAGCATTTT
CASSPPGVSEQPQHF